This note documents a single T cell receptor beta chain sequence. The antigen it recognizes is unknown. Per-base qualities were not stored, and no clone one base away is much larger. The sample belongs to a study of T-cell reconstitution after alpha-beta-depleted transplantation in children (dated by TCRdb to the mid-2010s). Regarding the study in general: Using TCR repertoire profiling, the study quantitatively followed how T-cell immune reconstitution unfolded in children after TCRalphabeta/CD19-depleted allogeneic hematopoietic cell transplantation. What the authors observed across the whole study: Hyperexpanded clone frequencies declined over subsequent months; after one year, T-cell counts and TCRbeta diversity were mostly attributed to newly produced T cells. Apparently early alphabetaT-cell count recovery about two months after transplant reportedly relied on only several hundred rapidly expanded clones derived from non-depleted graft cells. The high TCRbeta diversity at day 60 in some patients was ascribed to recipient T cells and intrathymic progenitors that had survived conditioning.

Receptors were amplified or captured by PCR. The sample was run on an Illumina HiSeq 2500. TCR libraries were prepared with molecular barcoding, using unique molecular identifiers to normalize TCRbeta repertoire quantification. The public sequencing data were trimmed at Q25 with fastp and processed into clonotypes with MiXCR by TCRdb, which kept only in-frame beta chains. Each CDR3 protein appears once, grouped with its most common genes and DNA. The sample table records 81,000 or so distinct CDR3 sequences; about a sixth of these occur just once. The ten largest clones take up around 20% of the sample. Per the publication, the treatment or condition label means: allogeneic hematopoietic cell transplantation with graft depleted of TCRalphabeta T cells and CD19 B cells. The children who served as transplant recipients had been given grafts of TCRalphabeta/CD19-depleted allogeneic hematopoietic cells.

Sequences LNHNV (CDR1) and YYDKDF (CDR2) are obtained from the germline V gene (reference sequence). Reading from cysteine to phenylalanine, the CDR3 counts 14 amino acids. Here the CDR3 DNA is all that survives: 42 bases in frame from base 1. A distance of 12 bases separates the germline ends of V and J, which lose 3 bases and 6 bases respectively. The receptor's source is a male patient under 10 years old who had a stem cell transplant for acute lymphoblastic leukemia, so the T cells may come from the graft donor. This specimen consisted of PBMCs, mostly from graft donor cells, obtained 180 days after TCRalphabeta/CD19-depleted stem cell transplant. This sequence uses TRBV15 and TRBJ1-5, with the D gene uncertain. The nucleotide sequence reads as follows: TGTGCCACCAGCAGGGGTCCCGAGGGTCAGCCCCAGCATTTT. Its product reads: CATSRGPEGQPQHF.